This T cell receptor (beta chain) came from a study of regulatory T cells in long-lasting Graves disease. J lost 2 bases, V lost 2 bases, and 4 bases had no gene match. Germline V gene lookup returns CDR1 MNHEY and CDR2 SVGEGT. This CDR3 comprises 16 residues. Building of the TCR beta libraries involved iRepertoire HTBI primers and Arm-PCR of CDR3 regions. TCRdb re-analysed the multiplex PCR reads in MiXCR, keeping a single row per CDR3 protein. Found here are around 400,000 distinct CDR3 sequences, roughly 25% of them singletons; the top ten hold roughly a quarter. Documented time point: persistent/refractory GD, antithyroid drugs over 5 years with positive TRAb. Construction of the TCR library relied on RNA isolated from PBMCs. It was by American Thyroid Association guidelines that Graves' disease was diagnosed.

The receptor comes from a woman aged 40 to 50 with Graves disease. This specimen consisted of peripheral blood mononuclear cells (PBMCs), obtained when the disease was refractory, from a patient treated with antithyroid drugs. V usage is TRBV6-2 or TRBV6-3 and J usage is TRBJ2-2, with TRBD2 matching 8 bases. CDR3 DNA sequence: TGTGCCAGCAGTTACAGGCTAGCGGGCAACACCGGGGAGCTGTTTTTT. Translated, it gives CASSYRLAGNTGELFF.